This TCR beta chain was recovered during a study of cytomegalovirus exposure and HLA in healthy donors. The overall study: Out of approximately 170 million T cells, an earlier analysis found some 110 million unique TCR beta sequences in total.

This CDR3 comprises 15 residues. CDR1 and CDR2 from the germline V gene are SQVTM and ANQGSEA. Trimming cost V 3 bases and J 2 bases, with 14 bases left between them. Both 60 Vbeta primers and 13 Jbeta primers went into the PCR. Sequencing was performed with immunoSEQ multiplex PCR; in TCRdb, only in-frame clones are kept and a portion is missing. Of some 66,000 clones in the sample, 78% were seen once. Specimen: PBMCs. The chain joins TRBV29-1 to TRBJ2-1, with D tentatively TRBD2 (5 bases). The receptor comes from a man aged 40-55 years in good health and CMV-seronegative. The CDR3 spells CSVEGSWTAYNEQFF. The CDR3 region has the DNA TGCAGCGTTGAGGGGAGCTGGACGGCCTACAATGAGCAGTTCTTC.